The 5 T cell receptor beta chains listed next were all sequenced from one sample in a study of blood T cell repertoires in COVID-19. Only in-frame clones appear in the TCRdb table, and some are missing; sequencing was by immunoSEQ multiplex PCR. The sample carries about 350,000 clones, more than 70% recorded once. The specimen sequenced was PBMCs or T cells enriched from blood (not recorded which). All receptors come from a woman between 25 and 40 years old who had been exposed to COVID-19.

The rearrangement uses TRBV21-1 and TRBJ2-7; TRBD1 is the table's D call and was not checked against the DNA. TRBV21-1 is termed a pseudogene. CDR3 length equals 13 residues. CDR3 nucleotides: TGTGCCAGCAGGGACAGGGGGACGAGTGAGCAGTACTTC. It yields the protein CASRDRGTSEQYF.

J is TRBJ2-2 and V is TRBV11-2, with D possibly TRBD2 on 5 matching bases. V was trimmed by 3 bases and J by 1 base, leaving 9 bases between them. Per germline, CDR1 SGHAT and CDR2 FQNNGV. The CDR3 has 15 residues. The CDR3 is CASSFIRGNTGELFF. The DNA of the CDR3 is TGTGCCAGCAGCTTTATCCGGGGGAACACCGGGGAGCTGTTTTTT.

The V gene is TRBV27, the J gene TRBJ1-2; 10 nucleotides match TRBD1. V was clipped by 8 bases and J by 4 bases; unmatched bases: 13. The V gene's germline CDR1 is MNHEY and CDR2 SMNVEV (reference sequence). The CDR3 sequence is 16 residues long. In DNA, the CDR3 is TGTGCCAGCGGGTCCCCGACAGGGGGCTCAGGCTATGGCTACACCTTC. Amino acid sequence: CASGSPTGGSGYGYTF.

The chain uses TRBV28 and TRBJ1-3, with D unresolved. Germline-derived CDR1 and CDR2 are MDHEN and SYDVKM. The CDR3 runs 14 residues. V dropped 6 bases and J dropped 2 bases, with 11 bases sitting between them. This chain's CDR3 is CASSSRETGNTIYF. In nucleotides, the CDR3 is TGTGCCAGCAGCTCCCGGGAGACTGGAAACACCATATATTTT.

The V and J genes are TRBV5-1 and TRBJ2-3; 7 bases map to TRBD1. The V gene's germline CDR1 is SGHRS and CDR2 YFSETQ. CDR3 size: 15 residues. V trimming: 4 bases; J trimming: 1 base; junction bases outside the gene matches: 6. DNA for the CDR3: TGCGCCAGCAGCGGGGGACAGAGGGGCACAGATACGCAGTATTTT. Translated, it gives CASSGGQRGTDTQYF. Full variable domain (missing parts from reference TRBV5-1 and TRBJ2-3): KAGVTQTPRYLIKTRGQQVTLSCSPISGHRSVSWYQQTPGQGLQFLFEYFSETQRNKGNFPGRFSGRQFSNSRSEMNVSTLELGDSALYLCASSGGQRGTDTQYFGPGTRLTVL.